This entry concerns a single T cell receptor beta chain. This sample is part of a study of blood T cell repertoires in COVID-19. Whole-study context: Whether acute or convalescent, the COVID-19 samples came from the United States, Italy and Spain.

CDR1 and CDR2 (germline): MDHEN, SYDVKM. This CDR3 comprises 15 residues. V lost 5 bases and J lost 5; bases outside the gene matches: 11. Clones were read by immunoSEQ multiplex PCR, and TCRdb kept only the in-frame ones, dropping some. This repertoire shows fewer than 300,000 clones, roughly 85% found once; its top ten account for 4.5% to 5.5%. The chain has TRBV28 and TRBJ2-7, with TRBD1 matching 8 bases. Specimen: peripheral blood. This receptor was obtained from a man over 45 with active or convalescent COVID-19. Here the CDR3 reads CASSPRQGKSHEQYF. CDR3 DNA: TGTGCCAGCAGTCCGCGACAGGGGAAGTCCCACGAGCAGTACTTC.